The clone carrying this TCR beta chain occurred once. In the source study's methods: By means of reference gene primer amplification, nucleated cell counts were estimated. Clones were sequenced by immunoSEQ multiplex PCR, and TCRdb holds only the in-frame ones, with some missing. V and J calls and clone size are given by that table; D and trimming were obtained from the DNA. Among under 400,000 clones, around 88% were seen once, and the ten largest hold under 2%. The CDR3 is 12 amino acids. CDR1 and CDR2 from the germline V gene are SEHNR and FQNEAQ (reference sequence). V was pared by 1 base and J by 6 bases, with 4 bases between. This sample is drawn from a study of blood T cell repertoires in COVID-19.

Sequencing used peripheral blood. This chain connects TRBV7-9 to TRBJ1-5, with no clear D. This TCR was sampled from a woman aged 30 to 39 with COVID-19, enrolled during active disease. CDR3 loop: CASSLESQPQHF. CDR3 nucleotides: TGTGCCAGCAGCTTAGAGAGTCAGCCCCAGCATTTT. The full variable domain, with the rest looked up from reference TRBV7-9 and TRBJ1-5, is DTGVSQNPRHKITKRGQNVTFRCDPISEHNRLYWYRQTLGQGPEFLTYFQNEAQLEKSRLLSDRFSAERPKGSFSTLEIQRTEQGDSAMYLCASSLESQPQHFGDGTRLSIL.